The rows below give T cell receptor beta chains drawn from one sample of a study of type 1 regulatory T cells. Each CDR3 protein is one row after TCRdb ran MiXCR on the reads. The table lists around 19,000 distinct CDR3 sequences, more than 8.5% of them singletons, with 2.8% in the top ten. The sequenced sample consisted of CD4+ T cells, either the whole sample or a sorted fraction (not recorded which). The receptors come from a human donor in good health. Each CDR3 is given with its conserved first and last residue. A D gene is named only where the DNA matches it firmly. Clone size, where shown, is once, few, many, or a class for clones that have expanded.

cdr3_nt: TGTGCCAGCAGTTCTACAGGGGGGGACGAGCAGTACTTC
cdr3_aa: CASSSTGGDEQYF
v_call: TRBV6-6
j_call: TRBJ2-7
d_call: NA
clone_size: NA

cdr3_nt: TGTGCCACCAGTGCGTTAGGACTTATGGGGGAGCAGTTCTTC
cdr3_aa: CATSALGLMGEQFF
v_call: TRBV24-1
j_call: TRBJ2-1
d_call: NA
clone_size: NA

cdr3_nt: TGCAGCGTTGGCCGGGGACTAGCGGGAGGGGTCCACGAGCAGTACTTC
cdr3_aa: CSVGRGLAGGVHEQYF
v_call: TRBV29-1
j_call: TRBJ2-7
d_call: TRBD2
clone_size: many

cdr3_nt: TGTGCCAGCAGCTTAGCGGGAGTCTACAATGAGCAGTTCTTC
cdr3_aa: CASSLAGVYNEQFF
v_call: TRBV7-3
j_call: TRBJ2-1
d_call: TRBD2
clone_size: NA

cdr3_nt: TGTGCCAGCAGCTTTGGGGGCTCCTACGAGCAGTACTTC
cdr3_aa: CASSFGGSYEQYF
v_call: TRBV5-5
j_call: TRBJ2-7
d_call: NA
clone_size: many

cdr3_nt: TGCGCCAGCAGCTTGGCGGGAGTTGACTACAATGAGCAGTTCTTC
cdr3_aa: CASSLAGVDYNEQFF
v_call: TRBV5-1
j_call: TRBJ2-1
d_call: NA
clone_size: many

cdr3_nt: TGTGCCAGCAGTATATTGACAGGGGATGAAAAACTGTTTTTT
cdr3_aa: CASSILTGDEKLFF
v_call: TRBV25-1
j_call: TRBJ1-4
d_call: TRBD1
clone_size: few

cdr3_nt: TGTGCCAGCAGTTTCAGCGGGAAGAGCACAGATACGCAGTATTTT
cdr3_aa: CASSFSGKSTDTQYF
v_call: TRBV12-3/TRBV12-4
j_call: TRBJ2-3
d_call: TRBD2
clone_size: many

cdr3_nt: TGTGCCAGCAGTGACGGACGGGGGGCCCTGCTTGCCCAGTACTTC
cdr3_aa: CASSDGRGALLAQYF
v_call: TRBV25-1
j_call: TRBJ2-5
d_call: NA
clone_size: medium-sized

cdr3_nt: TGCAGTGTGGGACAGGGTCCTGATACGCAGTATTTT
cdr3_aa: CSVGQGPDTQYF
v_call: TRBV20-1
j_call: TRBJ2-3
d_call: TRBD1
clone_size: many

cdr3_nt: TGCAGTGCTAGTAGACCTTCGGGGGAGCGAACAGATACGCAGTATTTT
cdr3_aa: CSASRPSGERTDTQYF
v_call: TRBV20-1
j_call: TRBJ2-3
d_call: NA
clone_size: many

cdr3_nt: TGTGCCTGGAGTGTAGGCCAGGGCTACACTGAAGCTTTCTTT
cdr3_aa: CAWSVGQGYTEAFF
v_call: TRBV30
j_call: TRBJ1-1
d_call: NA
clone_size: NA

cdr3_nt: TGTGCCACAAACAGGGGTAATCAGCCCCAGCATTTT
cdr3_aa: CATNRGNQPQHF
v_call: TRBV6-2/TRBV6-3
j_call: TRBJ1-5
d_call: TRBD1
clone_size: many

cdr3_nt: TGTGCCAGCAGTTTGTTAGCCAAAAACATTCAGTACTTC
cdr3_aa: CASSLLAKNIQYF
v_call: TRBV27
j_call: TRBJ2-4
d_call: NA
clone_size: NA

cdr3_nt: TGTGCCAGCAGTGAAAGTTCGCCCAGGGTCAGTCAGCCCCAGCATTTT
cdr3_aa: CASSESSPRVSQPQHF
v_call: TRBV6-1
j_call: TRBJ1-5
d_call: NA
clone_size: NA

cdr3_nt: TGCGCCAGCAGACTTAAAGAAAGTAGCAATCAGCCCCAGCATTTT
cdr3_aa: CASRLKESSNQPQHF
v_call: TRBV5-1
j_call: TRBJ1-5
d_call: NA
clone_size: many

cdr3_nt: TGTGCCAGCAGCCCGTCCGGGGTGTACTATGGCTACACCTTC
cdr3_aa: CASSPSGVYYGYTF
v_call: TRBV3-1
j_call: TRBJ1-2
d_call: NA
clone_size: medium-sized

cdr3_nt: TGTGCCAGCAGTGAGAATGACGTTTCATTTGAGCAGTTCTTC
cdr3_aa: CASSENDVSFEQFF
v_call: TRBV6-4
j_call: TRBJ2-1
d_call: NA
clone_size: many

cdr3_nt: TGTGCCAGCGGGACTAGCGGTTACAATGAGCAGTTCTTC
cdr3_aa: CASGTSGYNEQFF
v_call: TRBV18
j_call: TRBJ2-1
d_call: TRBD2
clone_size: many

cdr3_nt: TGTGCCAGCAGTCCACAGTCGAACACTGAAGCTTTCTTT
cdr3_aa: CASSPQSNTEAFF
v_call: TRBV12-3/TRBV12-4
j_call: TRBJ1-1
d_call: NA
clone_size: many

cdr3_nt: TGCAGTGCTAGTCCGTATGGTGCTAGCGGGAGGGATTTAGAGACCCAGTACTTC
cdr3_aa: CSASPYGASGRDLETQYF
v_call: TRBV20-1
j_call: TRBJ2-5
d_call: TRBD2
clone_size: few

cdr3_nt: TGTGCCAGCAGCCTGGGTTGGGACTATGGCTACACCTTC
cdr3_aa: CASSLGWDYGYTF
v_call: TRBV7-2
j_call: TRBJ1-2
d_call: NA
clone_size: many

cdr3_nt: TGTGCCAGCAGTGCAAGTGCCGGGGAGCTGTTTTTT
cdr3_aa: CASSASAGELFF
v_call: TRBV3-1
j_call: TRBJ2-2
d_call: NA
clone_size: many

cdr3_nt: TGCAGTGCCGACCTCGGACACTCTAGCACAGATACGCAGTATTTT
cdr3_aa: CSADLGHSSTDTQYF
v_call: TRBV20-1
j_call: TRBJ2-3
d_call: NA
clone_size: many

cdr3_nt: TGCGCCAGCAGCTCCGGACAGCTTGCAGATACGCAGTATTTT
cdr3_aa: CASSSGQLADTQYF
v_call: TRBV5-1
j_call: TRBJ2-3
d_call: NA
clone_size: NA

cdr3_nt: TGCAGCGTCCATCCCAGCTTTGGGGTATTCAGTGAAGCTTTCTTT
cdr3_aa: CSVHPSFGVFSEAFF
v_call: TRBV29-1
j_call: TRBJ1-1
d_call: NA
clone_size: NA

cdr3_nt: TGTGCCACCAGCAGAGATCTGATAGGGAGAGAGACCCAGTACTTC
cdr3_aa: CATSRDLIGRETQYF
v_call: TRBV15
j_call: TRBJ2-5
d_call: NA
clone_size: NA

cdr3_nt: TGTGCCAGCAGGAGTGACAGCTCCTATAATTCACCCCTCCACTTT
cdr3_aa: CASRSDSSYNSPLHF
v_call: TRBV6-1
j_call: TRBJ1-6
d_call: NA
clone_size: many

cdr3_nt: TGCAGTGCTGGATCGTTAGCGGGAGGGAACATCTTC
cdr3_aa: CSAGSLAGGNIF
v_call: TRBV20-1
j_call: TRBJ2-1
d_call: TRBD2
clone_size: NA

cdr3_nt: TGTGCCAGCAGCCAGCTAGAGACCCAGTACTTC
cdr3_aa: CASSQLETQYF
v_call: TRBV7-2
j_call: TRBJ2-5
d_call: NA
clone_size: medium-sized

cdr3_nt: TGCAGCGTCCCGGGCGCGGGGGGCTTTGGGGAGACCCAGTACTTC
cdr3_aa: CSVPGAGGFGETQYF
v_call: TRBV29-1
j_call: TRBJ2-5
d_call: TRBD2
clone_size: medium-sized

cdr3_nt: TGTGCCAGCAGTGCCCGTCCTAGCAGAATCACCGGGGAGCTGTTTTTT
cdr3_aa: CASSARPSRITGELFF
v_call: TRBV6-5
j_call: TRBJ2-2
d_call: NA
clone_size: many

cdr3_nt: TGTGCCAGCAGTGACAGACAGGGGGCTGGCAATCAGCCCCAGCATTTT
cdr3_aa: CASSDRQGAGNQPQHF
v_call: TRBV6-1
j_call: TRBJ1-5
d_call: TRBD1
clone_size: many

cdr3_nt: TGTGCCAGCAGTTCCAACCACAGGGCTGGCTACACCTTC
cdr3_aa: CASSSNHRAGYTF
v_call: TRBV27
j_call: TRBJ1-2
d_call: NA
clone_size: NA

cdr3_nt: TGTGCCAGCACCCCCGACGAAGGACAGGCCGCGGAGACCCAGTACTTC
cdr3_aa: CASTPDEGQAAETQYF
v_call: TRBV12-3/TRBV12-4
j_call: TRBJ2-5
d_call: TRBD1
clone_size: many

cdr3_nt: TGTGCCAGCAGCTTGGGCGCGGACTACGAGCAGTACTTC
cdr3_aa: CASSLGADYEQYF
v_call: TRBV5-5
j_call: TRBJ2-7
d_call: NA
clone_size: NA